These T cell receptor beta chains were read from a single sample in a study of T-cell memory formation after mild COVID-19. TCRdb reprocessed the 5' RACE reads via MiXCR and lists one record per CDR3 protein. In the table there are about 560,000 distinct CDR3 sequences, approximately 15% of which are singletons. The sample taken for sequencing was PBMCs or a T cell subset sorted from them (not recorded which). These receptors originate from an adult woman who had mild COVID-19 (a few samples of this study predate the infection). Cell type and time point are not known. Both conserved end residues are part of each CDR3. A D gene is named only where the DNA matches it firmly. Not every row has a clone size; where given, it reads once, few, many or a size class.

clone size	D gene	J gene	V gene	CDR3 DNA	CDR3 protein
few	TRBD1	TRBJ2-7	TRBV14	TGTGCCAGCAGCCAAGGACAGGACAGGGGGCTCGGGTCCTACGAGCAGTACTTC	CASSQGQDRGLGSYEQYF
few	TRBD1	TRBJ1-3	TRBV4-1	TGCGCCAGCAGTGAACAGGGGGCAGCGGGAAACACCATATATTTT	CASSEQGAAGNTIYF
few	TRBD1	TRBJ1-6	TRBV3-1	TGTGCCAGCAGCCAGAGGACAGGGTCCTATAATTCACCCCTCCACTTT	CASSQRTGSYNSPLHF
few	TRBD2	TRBJ2-3	TRBV4-1	TGCGCCAGCAGACCTGGGACTAGCGGGAGCACAGATACGCAGTATTTT	CASRPGTSGSTDTQYF
many	TRBD2	TRBJ2-3	TRBV20-1	TGCAGTGCTAGGGATAGCGGGGGCACAGATACGCAGTATTTT	CSARDSGGTDTQYF
few	-	TRBJ1-6	TRBV29-1	TGCAGCGTTGAACAGGGGAGAGGTTCACCCCTCCACTTT	CSVEQGRGSPLHF
-	TRBD1	TRBJ2-6	TRBV23-1	TGCGCCAGCAGTAAAATCGGGACAGGGGATTCTGAGGCGCGATCCTCTGGGGCCAACGTCCTGACTTTC	CASSKIGTGDSEARSSGANVLTF
once	-	TRBJ2-7	TRBV29-1	TGCAGCGTTGAGATAGACGAGCAGTACTTC	CSVEIDEQYF
-	TRBD2	TRBJ2-1	TRBV18	TGTGCCAGCTCACCCCTGACTAGCGGGGGGGCATGGGGTCATGGAGAGCAGTTCTTC	CASSPLTSGGAWGHGEQFF
-	TRBD1	TRBJ1-3	TRBV20-1	TGCAGTGCGTCGACAGGGGGATGGTCTGGAAACACCATATATTTT	CSASTGGWSGNTIYF
-	-	TRBJ2-1	TRBV6-1	TGTGCCAGCAGTGCTGGGGGCCTGTCCTACAATGAGCAGTTCTTC	CASSAGGLSYNEQFF
-	-	TRBJ2-2	TRBV15	TGTGCCACCAGCAGAGAGGCCGGGGAGCTGTTTTTT	CATSREAGELFF
-	-	TRBJ1-1	TRBV2	TGTGCCGGAGGGGAGGAGCTGAACACTGAAGCTTTCTTT	CAGGEELNTEAFF
few	-	TRBJ1-4	TRBV7-2	TGTGCCAGCAGTTTGGGGGGGAGCGAAAAACTGTTTTTT	CASSLGGSEKLFF
few	-	TRBJ1-6	TRBV6-1	TGTGCCAGCGGTTGGGATTATTATTCACCCCTCCACTTT	CASGWDYYSPLHF
-	-	TRBJ1-1	TRBV7-6	TGTGCCAGCAGCCCTCTCGCGGGATCGAACACTGAAGCTTTCTTT	CASSPLAGSNTEAFF
few	-	TRBJ1-5	TRBV6-5	TGTGCCAGCAGTCCCCGGGCGGTCCAGCCCCAGCATTTT	CASSPRAVQPQHF
many	TRBD2	TRBJ2-3	TRBV6-2/TRBV6-3	TGTGCCAGCAGAAAGATGGGACTAGCGGGAGCAGATACGCAGTATTTT	CASRKMGLAGADTQYF
-	-	TRBJ2-7	TRBV9	TGTGCCAGCAGCGTAGGTCCCGGGTCCTACGAGCAGTACTTC	CASSVGPGSYEQYF
many	TRBD1	TRBJ2-5	TRBV12-3/TRBV12-4	TGTGCCAGCAGTTTATCCCGGACAGGGGATGGAGCAGAGACCCAGTACTTC	CASSLSRTGDGAETQYF
few	TRBD1	TRBJ2-7	TRBV2	TGTGCCAGCAGAGACAGCCCGGACAGGGACCGCTCCTACGAGCAGTACTTC	CASRDSPDRDRSYEQYF
many	-	TRBJ1-2	TRBV20-1	TGCAGTGCTAGAGATCCCAGGGGCTATGGCTACACCTTC	CSARDPRGYGYTF
few	-	TRBJ2-3	TRBV14	TGTGCCAGCAGCCAAGATATCGTGGTACCCACAGATACGCAGTATTTT	CASSQDIVVPTDTQYF
many	-	TRBJ2-7	TRBV6-5	TGTGCCAGCAGTTACTCGCCCTCCAGGCCCTACGAGCAGTACTTC	CASSYSPSRPYEQYF
few	TRBD1	TRBJ1-5	TRBV7-6	TGTGCCAGCAGCTTAGCCCGCTACAGGGGTAGCAATCAGCCCCAGCATTTT	CASSLARYRGSNQPQHF
-	TRBD1	TRBJ2-3	TRBV20-1	TGCAGTGCTAGATCCGGGACAGGGGGCCCAGATACGCAGTATTTT	CSARSGTGGPDTQYF
few	-	TRBJ2-7	TRBV6-5	TGTGCCAGCAGCTTAACAGGATACTACGAGCAGTACTTC	CASSLTGYYEQYF
few	TRBD1	TRBJ1-1	TRBV5-1	TGCGCCAGCAGCTTTACAGGGGCCACTGAAGCTTTCTTT	CASSFTGATEAFF
-	-	TRBJ1-1	TRBV18	TGTGCCAGCTCAGTGGGGGGAATAACTGAAGCTTTCTTT	CASSVGGITEAFF
many	-	TRBJ2-1	TRBV4-3	TGCGCCAGCAGCCAAGATAAGTTGCCCTACAATGAGCAGTTCTTC	CASSQDKLPYNEQFF
few	TRBD1	TRBJ2-5	TRBV20-1	TGCAGTGCGAGAGACAGGGGGAGAGAGACCCAGTACTTC	CSARDRGRETQYF
-	-	TRBJ2-5	TRBV9	TGTGCCAGCAGCCCGAGGGGTGACGAAGCCCGTCAGACCCAGTACTTC	CASSPRGDEARQTQYF
few	-	TRBJ2-3	TRBV7-2	TGTGCCAGCGGCCGTGCGGCCCCTAGGGGAGGCACAGATACGCAGTATTTT	CASGRAAPRGGTDTQYF
-	TRBD2	TRBJ2-2	TRBV7-2	TGTGCCAGCAGCTTAGTGGGACTAGCGCAGGGCGGGGAGCTGTTTTTT	CASSLVGLAQGGELFF
few	-	TRBJ2-1	TRBV18	TGTGCCAGCTCACCACCGGGGGGGCTAGCCTACAATGAGCAGTTCTTC	CASSPPGGLAYNEQFF
-	TRBD1	TRBJ1-1	TRBV18	TGTGCCAGCTCCCAGGACAGGCTGAACACTGAAGCTTTCTTT	CASSQDRLNTEAFF
-	-	TRBJ2-2	TRBV7-3	TGTGCCAGCAGCTTAGGGGCCGCCGGGCCTTACACCGGGGAGCTGTTTTTT	CASSLGAAGPYTGELFF
once	TRBD2	TRBJ2-5	TRBV4-3	TGCGCCAGCAGCCAACAGGCGGGAGTGGGAGAGACCCAGTACTTC	CASSQQAGVGETQYF
many	-	TRBJ2-7	TRBV30	TGTGCCTGGAGTAGGCCAGGGTGGGATACGGAGCAGTACTTC	CAWSRPGWDTEQYF
many	-	TRBJ2-5	TRBV5-6	TGTGCCAGCAGCGAGGGGGAAGAGACCCAGTACTTC	CASSEGEETQYF
few	-	TRBJ2-2	TRBV7-3	TGTGCCAGCAGCTTTAGGGCTAGCGGGGAGCTGTTTTTT	CASSFRASGELFF
few	TRBD1	TRBJ1-2	TRBV6-2/TRBV6-3	TGTGCCAGCAGCCGTACTACAGGGGCTGGCTACACCTTC	CASSRTTGAGYTF
-	-	TRBJ1-4	TRBV7-9	TGTGCCAGCAGCTTAGGACAAGGAACCTCTAATGAAAAACTGTTTTTT	CASSLGQGTSNEKLFF
-	TRBD1	TRBJ2-7	TRBV7-3	TGTGCCAGCGGTACCGGGACAGGCTCCGAGCAGTACTTC	CASGTGTGSEQYF
many	-	TRBJ1-2	TRBV5-1	TGCGCCAGCAGCACAGGGACAACGGGGAACTATGGCTACACCTTC	CASSTGTTGNYGYTF
few	-	TRBJ1-1	TRBV6-2/TRBV6-3	TGTGCCAGCGCTGCCCGAGAGTGGAGGAACACTGAAGCTTTCTTT	CASAAREWRNTEAFF
-	-	TRBJ1-1	TRBV10-3	TGTGCCATCAGTGACAGGAGCACTGAAGCTTTCTTT	CAISDRSTEAFF
-	-	TRBJ1-1	TRBV19	TGTGCCAGTAGTATGCGGGACACCACCTCGGCTTTCTTT	CASSMRDTTSAFF
many	-	TRBJ2-7	TRBV6-5	TGTGCCAGCAAAGCGGGTGGGGACGAGCAGTACTTC	CASKAGGDEQYF
-	-	TRBJ2-7	TRBV6-2/TRBV6-3	TGTGCCAGCAGTTACCTCCTTTTACTAGCCGACTACGAGCAGTACTTC	CASSYLLLLADYEQYF
-	-	TRBJ1-1	TRBV5-5	TGTGCCAGCAGCTCGCCAGTTGAAGCTTTCTTT	CASSSPVEAFF
few	-	TRBJ2-1	TRBV2	TGTGCCAGCAGTGATTTGATTCGGGACTACAATGAGCAGTTCTTC	CASSDLIRDYNEQFF
-	-	TRBJ1-2	TRBV4-3	TGCGCCAGCAGCCAAGTGACAGCCAACTATGGCTACACCTTC	CASSQVTANYGYTF
many	TRBD2	TRBJ2-3	TRBV28	TGTGCCAGCACCCTCCTGCCGGGACTAGCGGAGCATACGCAGTATTTT	CASTLLPGLAEHTQYF